This TCR beta chain was sequenced during a study of blood T cell repertoires in COVID-19. Across the whole study: There were acute and convalescent COVID-19 samples, and they came from the United States, Italy and Spain. Sources were T cells, B-cell-depleted T cells, or PBMCs; the material itself was cDNA or gDNA.

The length of the CDR3 is 13 residues. Trimming took off 2 bases at V and 5 bases at J, with 12 bases between the two ends. Per the germline V gene, CDR1 is GTSNPN and CDR2 is SVGIG (reference sequence). Here immunoSEQ multiplex PCR was the method, and the copy in TCRdb shows in-frame clones only, minus some. The sample lists over 110,000 clones; 80% to 90% were seen once. Recruitment covered about two dozen US areas and drew participants whose ages spanned roughly 18 to 95 years. Among Cohort 3 donors, those recovered had two negative PCRs, clearance, or symptom resolution. The chain joins TRBV30 to TRBJ1-2; D not resolved. Sequences were obtained from PBMCs or T cells enriched from blood (not recorded which). The clonotype was recovered from a man aged 55 to 69 who had recovered from COVID-19. CDR3 protein: CAWSTDIGYGYTF. DNA for the CDR3: TGTGCCTGGAGTACAGATATTGGTTATGGCTACACCTTC.